A single sample is the source of the 23 T cell receptor beta chains below, sequenced in a study of blood T cell repertoires in COVID-19. Profiling relied on immunoSEQ multiplex PCR, and the TCRdb table lists in-frame clones only, not all of them. The table has tens of thousands of clones, roughly 90% seen once; the top ten hold 5% to 6.5%. The sequenced sample was peripheral blood. The receptor set was obtained from a man aged 50-59 years with acute or convalescent COVID-19.

V usage is TRBV24-1 and J usage is TRBJ1-5; 8 bases line up with TRBD1. V lost 3 bases and J lost 0; bases outside the gene matches: 3. CDR1 KGHDR and CDR2 SFDVKD come from the germline V gene. The CDR3 spans 16 residues. The CDR3 DNA is TGTGCCACCAGTGATGAGGACAGGGTTAGCAATCAGCCCCAGCATTTT. The encoded protein is CATSDEDRVSNQPQHF.

The V gene is TRBV6-2 or TRBV6-3, the J gene TRBJ2-7, with 9 bases matching TRBD1. Per germline, CDR1 MNHEY and CDR2 SVGEGT. V shed 8 bases, J shed 5 bases, and the junction held 13 bases outside the gene matches. This CDR3 has 15 residues. The CDR3 sequence is CASCLPGTGPHEQYF. The CDR3 bases are TGTGCCAGCTGCCTTCCCGGGACAGGGCCCCACGAGCAGTACTTC.

V gene TRBV19 combines with J gene TRBJ2-1, with 9 bases identical to TRBD2. After removal of 6 bases from V and 8 bases from J, the junction contained 14 bases not matched to a gene. Germline-derived CDR1 and CDR2 are LNHDA and SQIVND (reference sequence). The CDR3 totals 16 residues. CDR3 loop: CASSTSLGGLAHEQFF. The CDR3 region has the DNA TGTGCCAGTAGCACTTCCCTGGGCGGACTAGCGCATGAGCAGTTCTTC.

The J gene is TRBJ2-1, the V gene TRBV19, with 10 nucleotides matching TRBD2. V shed 4 bases and J 8 bases; nucleotides not matched to a gene: 17. The CDR3 length is 18 residues. Germline lookup yields CDR1 LNHDA and CDR2 SQIVND (reference sequence). The CDR3 here is CASSKYPPGLANLYEQFF. CDR3 bases: TGTGCCAGTAGTAAATACCCGCCGGGACTAGCGAACCTCTATGAGCAGTTCTTC.

This chain uses TRBV3-1 (or the pseudogene TRBV3-2) with TRBJ2-6, with D possibly matching TRBD2 (6 bases). The CDR3 sequence is 18 residues long. Germline V gene lookup returns CDR1 LGHDT and CDR2 YNNKEL (reference sequence). Trimming removed 4 bases from V and 1 base from J, with 17 bases in between. This chain's CDR3 is CASSRGVIPTSGANVLTF. The CDR3 DNA sequence: TGTGCCAGCAGCCGGGGGGTAATCCCCACTTCTGGGGCCAACGTCCTGACTTTC.

The genes are TRBV6-5 and TRBJ2-3; the D gene is possibly TRBD2 (7 bases). CDR1 is MNHEY, CDR2 SVGAGI, per germline. This CDR3 region has 15 residues. The V gene lost 10 bases and the J gene lost 0 bases, with 17 bases spanning the gap. As DNA, the CDR3 is TGTGCCACCACGAGGGGGGGGCTTAGCACAGATACGCAGTATTTT. Protein: CATTRGGLSTDTQYF.

The chain employs TRBV13 and TRBJ2-7; D uncertain. V gave up 5 bases and J gave up 0 bases, with 11 bases separating them. This CDR3 has 14 amino acids. The germline gives CDR1 PRHDT, CDR2 FYEKMQ (reference sequence). CDR3 in amino acids: CASSHRFYSYEQYF. The CDR3 region has the DNA TGTGCCAGCAGCCACAGATTCTACTCCTACGAGCAGTACTTC. The variable domain in full, completed from reference TRBV13 and TRBJ2-7, reads AAGVIQSPRHLIKEKRETATLKCYPIPRHDTVYWYQQGPGQDPQFLISFYEKMQSDKGSIPDRFSAQQFSDYHSELNMSSLELGDSALYFCASSHRFYSYEQYFGPGTRLTVT.

V and J are TRBV14 and TRBJ2-2; 10 nucleotides line up with TRBD2. The CDR3 totals 19 residues. V shed 0 bases and J 6 bases; nucleotides not matched to a gene: 13. The germline gives CDR1 SGHDN, CDR2 FVKESK. CDR3 amino acids: CASSQDLRTSGSEAGELFF. The CDR3 DNA reads as TGTGCCAGCAGCCAAGATTTAAGGACTAGCGGATCCGAGGCCGGGGAGCTGTTTTTT.

The chain joins TRBV3-1 (or the pseudogene TRBV3-2) to TRBJ2-3, with D tentatively TRBD2 (6 bases). Per the germline V gene, CDR1 is LGHDT and CDR2 is YNNKEL (reference sequence). Trimming cost V 8 bases and J 0 bases, with 15 bases left between them. The CDR3 loop spans 15 amino acids. CDR3 in amino acids: CASSQGSGSTDTQYF. The DNA of the CDR3 is TGTGCCAGCTCCCAAGGGAGCGGGAGCACAGATACGCAGTATTTT.

The rearrangement links TRBV19 to TRBJ1-2; 8 positions match TRBD1. V shed 1 base and J 2 bases; nucleotides not matched to a gene: 0. CDR3 size: 14 residues. CDR1 and CDR2 from the germline V gene are LNHDA and SQIVND (reference sequence). In DNA, the CDR3 is TGTGCCAGTAGTATAGGGACAGGGAACTATGGCTACACCTTC. Protein sequence: CASSIGTGNYGYTF.

The gene calls are TRBV24-1 and TRBJ2-3; no clear D gene. The CDR3 totals 15 residues. Looked up from germline, CDR1 is KGHDR and CDR2 is SFDVKD. Between the trimmed V and J ends, which lost 3 bases and 2 bases, there was a span of 11 bases. CDR3 DNA sequence: TGTGCCACCAGTGATAGTTCAGGTTACACAGATACGCAGTATTTT. It codes for CATSDSSGYTDTQYF.

The rearrangement links TRBV9 to TRBJ2-2; TRBD2 agrees at 8 bases. J was trimmed by 4 bases and V by 2 bases; bases with no gene match: 4. The CDR3 is 15 amino acids. From germline, CDR1 is SGDLS and CDR2 YYNGEE. The CDR3 DNA reads as TGTGCCAGCAGCGTTAGCGGGAAGAGCACCGGGGAGCTGTTTTTT. Amino acids: CASSVSGKSTGELFF. The full variable domain, completed using reference TRBV9 and TRBJ2-2, is DSGVTQTPKHLITATGQRVTLRCSPRSGDLSVYWYQQSLDQGLQFLIQYYNGEERAKGNILERFSAQQFPDLHSELNLSSLELGDSALYFCASSVSGKSTGELFFGEGSRLTVL.

The DNA for the CDR3 is TGTGCCATCAGTGATCCAGGTGGAGGGAACACTGAAGCTTTCTTT. Translating gives CAISDPGGGNTEAFF. V is TRBV10-3 and J is TRBJ1-1; D is ambiguous. V was trimmed by 3 bases and J by 1 base, leaving 12 bases between them. The CDR3 spans 15 residues. Germline CDR1 reads ENHRY; CDR2 reads SYGVKD.

This chain joins TRBV19 and TRBJ1-5, with a weak D call TRBD1 (6 bases). Trimming took 10 bases from V and 5 from J, leaving 24 bases between them. The CDR3 length is 16 residues. Germline CDR1 and CDR2: LNHDA and SQIVND (reference sequence). The CDR3 nucleotides are TGTGCCACCCAAATAGGGGGGGCCATGTATCATCAGCCCCAGCATTTT. It translates to CATQIGGAMYHQPQHF.

The chain uses TRBV27 and TRBJ2-3, with 9 bases that match TRBD1. Germline values: CDR1 MNHEY, CDR2 SMNVEV (reference sequence). This CDR3 region has 16 residues. V dropped 5 bases and J dropped 7; count of bases not matched to a gene: 13. The CDR3 spells CASSPPGTGRIHTQYF. The CDR3, as DNA: TGTGCCAGCAGTCCTCCTGGGACAGGGCGGATACATACGCAGTATTTT.

Here the CDR3 reads CAISESLGGNQPQHF. The CDR3 nucleotides are TGTGCCATCAGTGAGTCCCTGGGGGGAAATCAGCCCCAGCATTTT. V gene TRBV10-3 combines with J gene TRBJ1-5, with TRBD1 as a possible D gene (5 bases). V gave up 0 bases and J gave up 4 bases, with 10 bases separating them. The CDR3 has 15 residues. Germline V lookup: CDR1 ENHRY, CDR2 SYGVKD.

The V and J genes are TRBV11-2 and TRBJ2-2; possible D gene TRBD2, 6 bases. Trimming removed 5 bases from V and 5 bases from J, with 18 bases in between. This CDR3 contains 16 residues. Germline V gives CDR1 SGHAT, CDR2 FQNNGV. CDR3 residues: CASSDPGLSVTGELFF. The CDR3 DNA reads TGTGCCAGCAGCGATCCGGGACTCTCGGTGACCGGGGAGCTGTTTTTT. The complete variable domain, with remaining parts taken from reference TRBV11-2 and TRBJ2-2, reads EAGVAQSPRYKIIEKRQSVAFWCNPISGHATLYWYQQILGQGPKLLIQFQNNGVVDDSQLPKDRFSAERLKGVDSTLKIQPAKLEDSAVYLCASSDPGLSVTGELFFGEGSRLTVL.

A single count supports this clone. V and J are TRBV27 and TRBJ2-3, with 9 nucleotides matching TRBD1. In germline, CDR1 is MNHEY, CDR2 SMNVEV (reference sequence). The ends lost 6 bases at V and 5 bases at J; junction bases unmatched: 9. There are 15 residues in the CDR3. Here the CDR3 DNA reads TGTGCCAGCAGGGATCGGACAGGGGCGAAAGATACGCAGTATTTT. This gives the protein CASRDRTGAKDTQYF.

The gene calls are TRBV5-1 and TRBJ2-1, with 12 bases identical to TRBD2. The V and J ends lost 3 bases and 2 bases, in that order; junction bases with no gene match: 0. The CDR3 is made up of 15 amino acids. Germline assignment: CDR1 SGHRS and CDR2 YFSETQ. CDR3 nucleotide sequence: TGCGCCAGCAGCTGGACTAGCGGGGCCTACAATGAGCAGTTCTTC. Its translation is CASSWTSGAYNEQFF.

CDR3 in DNA: TGTGCCAGCAGTGAGACAGGGAGAGGAGCTTTCTTT. Translating it yields CASSETGRGAFF. The chain links TRBV2 to TRBJ1-1, with 7 bases lining up with TRBD1. The germline V gene has CDR1 SNHLY and CDR2 FYNNEI. V trimming: 3 bases; J trimming: 10 bases; junction bases outside the gene matches: 5. The CDR3 has 12 amino acids.

The chain combines TRBV7-9 with TRBJ2-1; 12 bases map to TRBD2. The V and J ends lost 6 bases and 4 bases, in that order; junction bases with no gene match: 4. Germline lookup yields CDR1 SEHNR and CDR2 FQNEAQ (reference sequence). The length of the CDR3 is 15 residues. CDR3 sequence (DNA): TGTGCCAGCAGACGGACTAGCGGGACTTACAATGAGCAGTTCTTC. This encodes CASRRTSGTYNEQFF.

This chain uses TRBV27 with TRBJ2-1; D might be TRBD2 (7 bases). CDR1 and CDR2 from the germline V gene are MNHEY and SMNVEV (reference sequence). The CDR3 spans 14 residues. V was trimmed by 0 bases and J by 12 bases, leaving 15 bases between them. This CDR3 is CASSLSGGGGRQFF. CDR3 coding DNA: TGTGCCAGCAGTTTATCGGGTGGGGGGGGCCGGCAGTTCTTC.

The V and J genes are TRBV19 and TRBJ1-5, with 10 bases identical to TRBD1. CDR3 length: 15 residues. Germline CDR1 and CDR2: LNHDA and SQIVND (reference sequence). V shed 3 bases and J 2 bases; nucleotides not matched to a gene: 1. CDR3 in DNA: TGTGCCAGTAGTATGGGGACAGGGGGCAATCAGCCCCAGCATTTT. Its protein product is CASSMGTGGNQPQHF.